This T cell receptor (beta chain) derives from a study of CD8+ T cells in alopecia areata (dated by TCRdb to about 2018). Background on the whole study: The treated patients took part in an open-label pilot trial in which moderate-to-severe alopecia areata was treated with oral tofacitinib at 5 to 10 mg twice daily. Tofacitinib was administered for 6 to 18 months, and 6 months of follow-up off drug were then conducted to assess delayed response and recurrence. TCRbeta CDR3 regions were amplified by immunoSEQ multiplex PCR with 35 Vbeta forward and 13 Jbeta reverse primers. High-throughput TCRbeta sequencing was used to examine T cell clonal expansion in alopecia areata in both the C3H/HeJ mouse model and human patients. RNA was extracted with the PAXgene miRNA kit for fixed scalp, the miRNeasy kit for PBMCs, and the RNeasy kit for mouse skin. Disease severity in treated patients was measured with the SALT score, which quantifies the percentage of affected scalp surface area. Human TCRbeta sequencing covered scalp tissue and sorted CD4+ and CD8+ peripheral blood T cells from patchy and totalis/universalis alopecia areata patients and healthy controls. Scalp clonality was compared across normal scalp (n=4), patchy alopecia areata scalp (n=8), and alopecia totalis/universalis scalp (n=8). Biopsies were taken from tofacitinib-treated patients at baseline and at 4 and 24 weeks of treatment, and a later scalp biopsy was taken in several of the tofacitinib-treated patients.

The library was made by the immunoSEQ multiplex PCR assay. RNA was extracted from all samples and reverse transcribed into cDNA, which served as template for TCR sequencing. SuperScript III was used to make first-strand cDNA, primed with a 2:1 mix of oligo-dT and random hexamers. A synthetic immune receptor repertoire was used to assess amplification bias, and residual bias was removed computationally. Processing in the source paper ran as follows. Raw reads were preprocessed to remove errors, and CDR3 was defined according to IMGT conventions as the region from the conserved cysteine to phenylalanine. Clonality was calculated as 1 minus Shannon entropy normalized by log2 of the number of productive unique TCRs. Whether each scalp clone was CD4 or CD8 was inferred by checking scalp TCRbeta sequences against the CD4 and CD8 repertoires from sorted blood. TCRdb re-hosts the immuneACCESS table, in-frame sequences only. Its copies lack some clones; in the studies checked, an unresolved V gene accounts for under half of them, and the cause for the rest is not known. For V, J and clone size, that table is used; D and trimming come from the DNA. The sample profile shows around 180,000 clones; approximately 61% of them were found once. The ten largest clones take up over 1% of the sample.

CDR1 and CDR2 (LNHNV, YYDKDF) derive from the germline V gene (reference sequence). The CDR3 contains 14 residues, cysteine and phenylalanine counted. Only CDR3 DNA remains: 42 bases, in frame from the first base. The trim is 8 bases for V and 1 base for J, with a gap of 14 bases between the germline ends. This clone has a count of ten or more. Its antigen remains unidentified. The input lacks base qualities; no much larger clone sits a single base away. This specimen's time point label, per the study, means: around 26 weeks on oral tofacitinib. The sample's treatment or condition label, decoded: oral pan-JAK inhibitor, 5-10 mg twice daily. Lesional scalp punch biopsies and peripheral blood were obtained from alopecia areata patients. PBMCs were isolated by density centrifugation and stained for CD3, CD4 and CD8, and CD4+ and CD8+ T cells were sorted on a FACSAria. Overall results and qualifications from the work: Scalp clonality and the number of expanded CD8+ clones among the top 100 scalp clones were significantly decreased by tofacitinib. During tofacitinib treatment, many expanded lesional clones stuck around in both scalp and blood, and this persistence may partly explain why relapse happens after treatment is stopped. Compared with normal scalp, lesional scalp, particularly in alopecia totalis/universalis, had higher clonality and more expanded CD8+ clones, which suggests antigenic drive. Because the treated cohort was small and had just a single nonresponder, larger studies are needed to establish links between baseline CD8+ expansion and response. Shared TCR sequences between patients were less evident than in mice, which may be partly attributable to HLA diversity in the patient population. Unlike mouse skin, which is dominated by gammadelta T cells, normal human skin has resident alphabeta T cells that are also sequenced, and this complicates analysis of the scalp TCR repertoire.

This specimen was CD4+ T cells sorted from blood, taken at week 24, from a patient treated with tofacitinib. The chain uses TRBV15 and TRBJ1-1, with no D gene named confidently. This sequence originates from a human donor with alopecia areata. The nucleotide sequence is given as TGTGCCACCGGTCTTGGACGGACGAACACTGAAGCTTTCTTT. This is translated as CATGLGRTNTEAFF.